This T cell receptor (beta chain) was recovered during a study of shared clonotypes between healthy human individuals (dated by TCRdb to 2019 to 2021). General notes on the study: A couple of women and three men aged 18 to 49 years were included in the cohort. The study deeply sequenced blood TCR repertoires of several healthy adults to estimate repertoire size and the extent of clonotype sharing between individuals. Libraries were prepared and TCR repertoires were sequenced by different laboratories using diverse techniques, in order to increase sequencing depth and limit assay-specific biases. For each donor, CD4 naive and CD4 memory were each run on three plates, CD8 naive on two plates, and CD8 memory on one plate. Each donor's leukapheresis produced roughly between roughly 0.85 and 9.5 billion PBMCs. What the work shows at the level of the full study, not this receptor alone: Even with the large sequencing depth, rarefaction of the sorted-subset datasets indicated that sequencing was incomplete. When four donors were compared, the shared fraction of clonotypes was about 5.4% for naive CD4, around 4% for naive CD8, 2.3% for memory CD4, and 0.4% for memory CD8. Compared with non-shared clonotypes, the clonotypes found in all four sorted-subset donors had higher generation probabilities. Because the study included only a small number of donors, the genetic and exposure-history diversity represented was limited. Sampling was restricted to blood, and TCR repertoires in tissue are likely to differ from TCR repertoires in blood. Naive subsets generally had larger estimated clonotype richness than memory subsets. Pairwise subsampling led to the expectation that sequencing depth would affect the degree of clonotype sharing among donors.

The donors were healthy, HIV-negative adults with no recently reported acute infections or vaccinations. Every donor was a Caucasian adult living in Nashville, Tennessee, USA. CD4+ T cells were enriched by magnetic negative selection; naive cells were then positively selected on CD45RA, and the negative fraction formed the memory subset. Blood was obtained by leukapheresis, after which PBMCs were separated by Ficoll-Histopaque density gradient centrifugation and cryopreserved in liquid nitrogen vapor phase. Purity and quantity of every magnetically sorted T cell population were checked by analytical flow cytometry. From each sorted fraction, genomic DNA was isolated and quantified by UV absorbance on a Nanodrop 2000c. From its cysteine to its phenylalanine, the CDR3 spans 13 amino acids. Kept here is only the CDR3 DNA, which spans 39 bases and is read in frame from base 1. Via the germline V gene, CDR1 is SQVTM and CDR2 ANQGSEA. The V and J ends are trimmed by 7 bases and 0 bases, leaving 10 bases between them.

TCR CDR3 regions were amplified from genomic DNA by multiplex PCR using the deep immunoSEQ assay. Extracted genomic DNA from each cell subset was spread evenly across all wells of several immunoSEQ 96-well plates, with each plate serving as a replicate. For sorted subsets, 150 to 250 ng genomic DNA, equal to tens of thousands of T cell genomes, was loaded into each replicate PCR. Purified libraries were quantified with a Qubit 3.0 fluorometer, sized on a Bioanalyzer 2100, and re-quantified with the KAPA Library Quantification kit. Every immunoSEQ 96-well plate was sequenced on a separate single-read 150-cycle Illumina NextSeq 550 flow cell. On the authors' methods: Because the immunoSEQ output held only junctional sequences and lacked quality scores, the filtering could not match the filtering applied to full-length reads. To assign V/J genes and CDR3, sequences were annotated against IMGT germline references using PyIR, a Python wrapper for IgBLAST v1.9. Reads were removed for weak V/J assignments (E-value above 1e-6), missing CDR3, stop codons, out-of-frame junctions, or ambiguous translated residues. V3J clonotypes were defined by identical inferred V gene, J gene, and CDR3 amino acid sequence. To compute the percentage overlap between repertoires, the number of shared unique clonotypes was divided by the size of the smaller repertoire. Three approaches were used to assess repertoire richness: RTK rarefaction, the Chao1 estimator, and Recon v2.1 estimates of unobserved clonotypes. Generation probabilities were computed with OLGA for all TCRbeta clonotypes obtained by the gDNA method from a few donors. TCRdb retrieved this table from immuneACCESS and kept in-frame rearrangements only. Not all clones are present; in checked studies, unresolved V genes account for under half, and no reason is known for the remainder. V, J and clone size derive from that table, while D and trimming were established from the DNA sequence. The sample table shows nearly 1,000,000 clones, and approximately 76% are seen once. 1.5% of the sample rests with the top ten.

A remark on this clone: Its target antigen remains unknown. Per-base quality was not reported, and no clone a single base away is much larger than it.

The chain is assembled from TRBV29-1 and TRBJ1-3; TRBD1 is a possible D gene, resting on 5 matching bases. The sample comprised memory CD4+ T cells sorted from blood. What this sample's cell subset or site label stands for: CD45RA-negative fraction. This clonotype originated in a man younger than 30 in good health. The nucleotide sequence reads as follows: TGCAGCGCGAGGGGTAACTCTGGAAACACCATATATTTT. Its product reads: CSARGNSGNTIYF.